The 5 T cell receptor beta chains listed next were all sequenced from one sample in a study of T cell responses to AZD1222 COVID-19 vaccine. The data were produced by immunoSEQ multiplex PCR, yet TCRdb's version contains in-frame clones alone and is incomplete. Of 79,000 or so clones listed, about nine tenths are singletons. Sequenced material: peripheral blood, taken 28 days after the second AZD1222 dose. These receptors all come from an adult who received the AZD1222 COVID-19 vaccine.

The chain combines TRBV5-8 with TRBJ1-1; 7 positions match TRBD1. The junction had 5 bases not matched to a gene; V was cut back by 4 bases and J by 5 bases. The CDR3 loop spans 13 amino acids. The germline gives CDR1 SGHTS, CDR2 YDEGEE. The CDR3 DNA reads as TGTGCCAGCAGCCCGGACAGGCGGACTGAAGCTTTCTTT. Amino acids: CASSPDRRTEAFF. Supplemented by reference TRBV5-8 and TRBJ1-1, the full variable domain reads EAGVTQSPTHLIKTRGQQATLRCSPISGHTSVYWYQQALGLGLQFLLWYDEGEERNRGNFPPRFSGRQFPNYSSELNVNALELEDSALYLCASSPDRRTEAFFGQGTRLTVV.

V is TRBV5-4 and J is TRBJ2-5, with D unclear. The germline CDR1 and CDR2 sequences are SGHNT and YYREEE (reference sequence). The CDR3 is 15 residues long. The V and J ends lost 0 bases and 3 bases respectively, with 12 bases between them. CDR3 amino acids: CASSLAFGPKETQYF. The DNA for the CDR3 is TGTGCCAGCAGCTTGGCCTTCGGACCGAAAGAGACCCAGTACTTC.

The chain links TRBV7-3 to TRBJ2-7; D not certain. Germline CDR1 is SGHTA and CDR2 is FQGTGA. This CDR3 contains 17 residues. V lost 1 base, J lost 2 bases, and 18 bases lay in between. The CDR3 protein is CASSLIGSPTGTYEQYF. The CDR3 DNA sequence: TGTGCCAGCAGCTTAATCGGAAGTCCGACCGGAACCTACGAGCAGTACTTC. Combining the CDR3 with reference TRBV7-3 and TRBJ2-7 gives the whole variable domain GAGVSQTPSNKVTEKGKYVELRCDPISGHTALYWYRQSLGQGPEFLIYFQGTGAADDSGLPNDRFFAVRPEGSVSTLKIQRTERGDSAVYLCASSLIGSPTGTYEQYFGPGTRLTVT.

The chain has TRBV5-6 and TRBJ1-2, with a tentative D call TRBD1 (5 bases). Between the trimmed V and J ends, which lost 0 bases and 6 bases, there was a span of 9 bases. Germline CDR1 reads SGHDT; CDR2 reads YYEEEE. The CDR3 sequence is 13 residues long. The CDR3 region is CASSLGDSHGYTF. CDR3 sequence (DNA): TGTGCCAGCAGCTTGGGTGACAGTCATGGCTACACCTTC.

The chain employs TRBV7-3 and TRBJ2-2, with 13 bases that match TRBD2. The germline V gene encodes CDR1 SGHTA and CDR2 FQGTGA. The CDR3 covers 16 residues. The V and J ends lost 5 bases and 3 bases, in that order; junction bases with no gene match: 3. The CDR3 here is CASSRTSGGDTGELFF. CDR3 nucleotide sequence: TGTGCCAGCAGCCGTACTAGCGGGGGGGACACCGGGGAGCTGTTTTTT.